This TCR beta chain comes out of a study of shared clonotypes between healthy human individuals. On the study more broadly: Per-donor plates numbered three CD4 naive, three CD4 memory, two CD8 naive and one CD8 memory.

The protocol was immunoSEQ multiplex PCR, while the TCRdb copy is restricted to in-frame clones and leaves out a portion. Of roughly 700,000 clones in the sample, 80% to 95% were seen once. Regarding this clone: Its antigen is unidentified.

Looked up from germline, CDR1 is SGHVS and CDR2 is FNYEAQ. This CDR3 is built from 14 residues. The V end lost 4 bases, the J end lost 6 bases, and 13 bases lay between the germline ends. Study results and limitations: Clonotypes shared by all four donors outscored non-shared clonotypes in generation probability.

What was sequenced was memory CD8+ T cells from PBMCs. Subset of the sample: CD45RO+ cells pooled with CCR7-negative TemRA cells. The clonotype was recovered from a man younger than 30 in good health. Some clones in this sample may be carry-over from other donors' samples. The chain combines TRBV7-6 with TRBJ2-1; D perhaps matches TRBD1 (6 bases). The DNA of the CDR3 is TGTGCCAGCAGCTCCCGGAGAGGGGGCAATGAGCAGTTCTTC. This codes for CASSSRRGGNEQFF.